The sequence of this T cell receptor beta chain was determined in a study of blood T cells in healthy people across ages. This clonotype was seen at least ten times. What it recognizes is unknown. With a J-beta primer mix and a sample-barcoded 5' primer, a second PCR ran roughly 6 to 11 cycles. Every single cDNA molecule received a tag from a template-switch adaptor with 12 random nucleotides. TCRdb redid the calling of the 5' RACE reads with MiXCR, one entry per CDR3 protein. This table holds approximately 810,000 distinct CDR3 sequences, less than 35% found once. The extraction recovered at least 5.5 micrograms of total RNA per sample. Per germline, CDR1 SGHNT and CDR2 YENEEA. This CDR3 has 15 residues. The V end was cut by 0 bases, the J end by 10 bases, with 16 bases between. Study-wide findings and caveats: A roughly linear age-dependent decrease characterized TCR beta diversity per million T cells. Naive T cell percentage showed a strong correlation with TCR beta diversity.

The genes are TRBV11-3 and TRBJ2-1; no firm D call. This sequence was found in a woman older than 75 in good health. The sequenced material came from blood. CDR3 in DNA: TGTGCCAGCAGCTTAGACGCCCCATCAAGCCTGGAGCAGTTCTTC. Translated: CASSLDAPSSLEQFF. Full variable domain (missing parts from reference TRBV11-3 and TRBJ2-1): EAGVVQSPRYKIIEKKQPVAFWCNPISGHNTLYWYLQNLGQGPELLIRYENEEAVDDSQLPKDRFSAERLKGVDSTLKIQPAELGDSAVYLCASSLDAPSSLEQFFGPGTRLTVL.